The source of this T cell receptor beta chain is a study of cytomegalovirus exposure and HLA in healthy donors (dated by TCRdb to the late 2010s). Concerning the study at large: According to an earlier analysis of 587 of the donors, about 179 million T cells yielded roughly 110 million unique TCR beta sequences and roughly 280 Gb of sequence data. An early release that covered about 640 HLA-typed donors contained about 300 gigabases of sequencing data and around 80 million unique TCR sequences. Among the roughly 410 genotyped donors, more than 70% belonged to the genetic ancestry cluster associated with self-reported Caucasian donors. The study aimed to test whether cataloging public T cell receptors could reveal signatures of past pathogen exposure. Using immunosequencing, the study profiled T cell repertoires from 550 to 750 subjects and related those repertoires to cytomegalovirus serostatus. Along with the approximately 700-subject first cohort, a separate validation cohort of 120 different subjects was used. The study combined high-throughput TCR immunosequencing, statistical association of individual TCRs with disease status, and machine learning to predict cytomegalovirus infection status. A later analysis re-analyzed previously published TCR beta repertoires from several hundred donors and added high-resolution HLA genotyping to study TCR occurrence patterns. The later analysis used no new phenotypic data to find candidate immune exposures, relying instead on TCR beta sequences and their occurrence across donors. To decide whether each TCR beta V gene segment behaved as functional or pseudogenic, an earlier analysis of 587 of the donors relied on high-throughput TCR beta sequencing. Donor age, sex, ethnicity and CMV serostatus were compiled together with the repertoire data. Genome-wide SNP genotypes for about 55% of the 666 donors were used in a later genetic analysis, which treated that subset as a discovery cohort. Every repertoire in the discovery cohort had been generated on one and the same sequencing platform. Class I and class II HLA loci were covered by the typing at four-digit resolution. The number of donors typed differed by locus, with roughly 620-630 for A, B, C, DRB1 and DQB1, roughly 520 for DQA1, over 600 for DPA1, and some 470 for DPB1. A few DR-DQ haplotypes were handled as single units for association and clustering because linkage in the cohort was strong. Across 300 to 500 genotyped donors of the cohort, an average of roughly 200,000 unique TCR beta nucleotide sequences per donor were sequenced, and 15% to 20% of those sequences were non-productive.

The germline V gene yields SGHTA for CDR1 and FQGTGA for CDR2. The CDR3 starts with the cysteine, ends with the phenylalanine, and has 15 residues. The retained sequence is limited to the CDR3, 45 bases, with the frame set at the first base. V lost 5 bases and J lost 7 bases, and the count of bases not matched to a germline gene is 8. In total, more than 500 healthy bone marrow donors made up the cohort. All cohort members were sampled while nominally healthy, although unrecorded immune exposures were likely present. The donor tested CMV seronegative, placing the donor among the 352 seronegative members of the cohort. A peripheral blood sample was collected from each donor, and TCR beta sequencing was performed on peripheral blood mononuclear cells. The Qiagen DNeasy Blood Extraction Kit was used to extract genomic DNA from the blood cell samples. This clone appeared a few times. The antigen this receptor binds is unknown. Base qualities are not provided; no much larger clone lies one nucleotide away.

The library relied on the immunoSEQ multiplex PCR assay. For the multiplex PCR, a mixture combining 60 forward primers for TCR Vbeta segments and 13 reverse primers for TCR Jbeta segments was used. The CDR3 region of rearranged TCR beta genes was amplified from genomic DNA by a multiplex PCR assay. Amplified TCR beta libraries were sequenced as 87-base-pair reads on the Illumina HiSeq System. The authors' analysis ran thus. A later analysis counted approximately 76 million unique TCR beta chains across the 640 or so repertoires, and some 11 million of these chains were shared by at least two donors. Raw reads were error-corrected and collapsed into unique sequences with a nearest-neighbor algorithm that merged closely related sequences to remove PCR and sequencing errors. To assign V, D and J gene segments, CDR3 sequences were aligned to IMGT reference sequences. For a sequence to be retained, at least a six-nucleotide match to both a V gene segment and a J gene segment was required. Rearrangements were classified as productive when the CDR3 lacked stop codons and remained in frame with V and J, and all other rearrangements were classified as non-productive. CDR3 was defined according to IMGT convention as the region running from the second conserved V-encoded cysteine to the conserved J-encoded phenylalanine. Sequences without an unambiguous match to a single V gene segment were excluded from the earlier analysis of a few hundred of the donors. In an earlier analysis of 587 of the donors, V segments were called functional above 56.7% productive rearrangements and were called segregating when the between-donor standard deviation exceeded 5%. A statistical classification framework was built to diagnose cytomegalovirus status from the catalog of TCR beta chain sequences. V and J gene assignment, in a later analysis, came from comparing TCR nucleotide sequences with IMGT/GENE-DB human TR gene sequences. The TCRdist pipeline was used in a later analysis to assign CDR3 sequences and most-parsimonious VDJ recombination scenarios. In a later analysis, each TCR beta chain was defined by its CDR3 amino acid sequence together with its V-gene family, and reads without a unique V-gene family were excluded. A later analysis removed 592 highly shared, low-generation-probability nucleotide sequences to deal with suspected cross-contamination and a sequencing artifact. A later analysis calculated a clonal expansion index for each public chain from normalized within-repertoire ranks of inferred template counts. A later analysis computed generation probabilities with a VDJ recombination model fitted to out-of-frame rearrangements, and checked the results against IGoR. In a later analysis, hypergeometric tests were used to score TCR-TCR, TCR-HLA and TCR-CMV co-occurrence, with a repertoire-size bias correction applied to TCR pairs. To estimate false discovery rates, a later analysis permuted the HLA or CMV assignments 20 times. In a later analysis, co-occurring TCRs were grouped using DBSCAN, with TCRdist sequence similarity added in when clustering inside HLA-allele-positive subsets. For co-occurrence clustering, repertoires with fewer than 30,000 or more than 120,000 public chains were excluded, along with roughly 5 repertoires with anomalous nucleotide sharing. TCRdb took this table from immuneACCESS and kept in-frame rearrangements with V and J called. Such tables lack part of the clones; where checked against another copy, unresolved V genes explain under half of the gap, and the rest is unexplained. The V and J calls and clone size are taken from that table; D and trimming were inferred from the DNA. The sample table records 130,000 to 150,000 clones; 75% to 80% of these occur just once. In total, the top ten clones hold 4.5% to 6% of the sample.

What the research found in general, with its limitations: A total of about 150 TCR beta chains were listed by the study as associated with cytomegalovirus. Assigning TCR associations to individual alleles was difficult when HLA alleles, especially DR and DQ, strongly co-occurred. A further reported finding was that TCR beta sequences accurately predicted the HLA-A and HLA-B alleles for most subjects in the first cohort. A later genetic analysis reported fewer N-insertions in productive TCRs among donors in an Asian-associated ancestry cluster than the approximately 700-donor mean. Sequencing depth was assumed to be roughly uniform across donors in the presence/absence analyses, though that assumption may not hold. According to the authors, the approach could potentially be generalized to other disease states and immunological phenotypes. Across donors, most TCR sequences were observed very rarely, whereas some public TCRs were present in many individuals. An association between a missense DCLRE1C variant and V-gene and J-gene trimming of TCR beta chains was found in a later genetic analysis and replicated in an independent cohort. In a later analysis, some 18,000 TCR beta sequences were associated with specific HLA alleles at a false discovery rate of 0.05. Only TCR beta chains were sequenced in this cohort, and the absence of alpha or paired-chain data limited detectable features. In a later analysis, several top co-occurrence clusters were reported to appear linked to parvovirus B19, influenza, CMV and Epstein-Barr virus. In vitro tests confirmed that a few of the cytomegalovirus-associated TCR beta chains recognize cytomegalovirus antigens. According to a later analysis, TCR association rates differed among HLA loci, with DRB1 alleles showing the most associated TCRs and HLA-C alleles showing the fewest. In a later analysis, most CMV-associated TCR beta chains were found to appear HLA-restricted, with HLA associations seemingly driven largely by CMV exposure. Because counts were too low, seventeen rarely observed V segments, including chromosome 9 orphons, were excluded from the earlier analysis of a few hundred of the donors. Some IMGT-functional V segments, including TRBV6-2 and TRBV6-3, could not be distinguished by the 87-base-pair reads and were therefore excluded. The classifier was reported to diagnose cytomegalovirus status with high specificity and sensitivity in both the original cohort and the validation cohort. In an earlier analysis of several hundred of the donors, most TCR beta V segments were observed in productive rearrangements about 90% or about 30% of the time, broadly matching IMGT annotations. Correlated functional status among segregating V segments might reflect linkage disequilibrium, but an unknown experimental factor could not be ruled out. CMV serostatus was the only immune exposure information available for the cohort. A cluster of highly shared sequence variants was judged likely to be a technical artifact of the sequencing pipeline. Because HLA typing was missing for some donors at each locus, association tests included only the typed subset. A later analysis found that HLA-associated TCR beta chains were more clonally expanded and had lower generation probabilities than equally common non-associated chains.

The clonotype originates from a woman between 45 and 60 years old in good health and CMV-seronegative. The chain employs TRBV7-3 and TRBJ1-4; 9 bases in between match TRBD1. The specimen sequenced was PBMCs. The bases read TGTGCCAGCAGCCGGACAGGGGCGAGGGTTGAAAAACTGTTTTTT. Translated, it gives CASSRTGARVEKLFF.